Each of the 15 T cell receptor beta chains below was sequenced from the same sample in a study of OX40 agonist ivuxolimab in advanced cancers. The data were produced by immunoSEQ multiplex PCR, yet TCRdb's version contains in-frame clones alone and is incomplete. The repertoire holds some 90,000 clones, with 87% as singletons. The sample here was CD4+ or CD8+ T cells sorted from blood, taken in a trial of the OX40 agonist ivuxolimab. All receptors come from an adult with an advanced solid tumor such as melanoma, head and neck, liver or kidney cancer.

The rearrangement links TRBV28 to TRBJ2-7; TRBD1 matches at 10 bases. With 8 bases clipped from V and 3 bases from J, the junction kept 4 bases outside the gene matches. The V gene's germline CDR1 is MDHEN and CDR2 SYDVKM. This CDR3 has 13 residues. The DNA for the CDR3 is TGTGCCAGCTTCAGGACAGGGGGCTACGAGCAGTACTTC. Encoded protein: CASFRTGGYEQYF.

This chain uses TRBV7-3 with TRBJ2-7; 10 nucleotides line up with TRBD2. Germline values: CDR1 SGHTA, CDR2 FQGTGA. CDR3 size: 15 residues. With V trimmed by 5 bases and J by 3 bases, 7 bases remained unmatched. CDR3 DNA sequence: TGTGCCAGCAGCATATCCGGGACTAGCGACTACGAGCAGTACTTC. Translation gives CASSISGTSDYEQYF.

About this clone: Other DNA sequences in this specimen translate into the identical CDR3. The chain is built from TRBV15 and TRBJ2-3, with D uncertain. The CDR3 is 13 residues long. Germline assignment: CDR1 LNHNV and CDR2 YYDKDF (reference sequence). V dropped 0 bases and J dropped 2 bases, with 3 bases sitting between them. The CDR3, as DNA: TGTGCCACCAGCAGAGACCCCACAGATACGCAGTATTTT. It is translated as CATSRDPTDTQYF.

The V gene is TRBV7-6, the J gene TRBJ2-3; tentatively, D is TRBD1 (6 bases). Germline V gene sequence: CDR1 SGHVS, CDR2 FNYEAQ. V dropped 10 bases and J dropped 4 bases, with 18 bases sitting between them. This CDR3 spans 14 amino acids. CDR3 protein: CATKTDRGADTQYF. CDR3 nucleotides: TGTGCCACCAAAACGGACAGAGGGGCAGATACGCAGTATTTT. The whole variable domain, remainder taken from reference TRBV7-6 and TRBJ2-3, is GAGVSQSPRYKVTKRGQDVALRCDPISGHVSLYWYRQALGQGPEFLTYFNYEAQQDKSGLPNDRFSAERPEGSISTLTIQRTEQRDSAMYRCATKTDRGADTQYFGPGTRLTVL.

The rearrangement links TRBV25-1 to TRBJ2-3, with D unresolved. Trimming shortened V by 3 bases and J by 0 bases, and 10 bases separated the two germline ends. The CDR3 spans 15 residues. In germline, CDR1 is MGHDK, CDR2 SYGVNS. CDR3 DNA: TGTGCCAGCAGTGATCGCGGCCTTAGCACAGATACGCAGTATTTT. This gives the protein CASSDRGLSTDTQYF.

In its sample, this clone was seen once. This sequence joins TRBV2 and TRBJ2-3, with TRBD1 matching 9 bases. Germline assignment: CDR1 SNHLY and CDR2 FYNNEI. With 4 bases clipped from V and 1 base from J, the junction kept 3 bases outside the gene matches. CDR3 length equals 15 residues. CDR3 residues: CASSGQGGGTDTQYF. CDR3 coding DNA: TGTGCCAGCAGTGGACAGGGGGGAGGCACAGATACGCAGTATTTT. Using reference TRBV2 and TRBJ2-3 for the parts outside the CDR3, the full variable domain is EPEVTQTPSHQVTQMGQEVILRCVPISNHLYFYWYRQILGQKVEFLVSFYNNEISEKSEIFDDQFSVERPDGSNFTLKIRSTKLEDSAMYFCASSGQGGGTDTQYFGPGTRLTVL.

The rearrangement links TRBV7-8 to TRBJ1-5; a weak D match, TRBD1 (5 bases). This CDR3 region has 15 residues. The germline V gene encodes CDR1 SGHVS and CDR2 FQNEAQ. V lost 5 bases to trimming and J lost 5 bases, with 16 bases between them. In DNA form, the CDR3 reads TGTGCCAGCAGCCATCTACCAGGGAGGGATCAGCCCCAGCATTTT. Encoded protein: CASSHLPGRDQPQHF.

The gene calls are TRBV10-3 and TRBJ2-7; unclear D gene. CDR1 is ENHRY and CDR2 is SYGVKD in the germline V gene. V lost 5 bases and J 0 bases, leaving 8 bases between the germline ends. The CDR3 is 13 residues long. The DNA of the CDR3 is TGTGCCATCAGTAACACGAGCTCCTACGAGCAGTACTTC. Protein sequence: CAISNTSSYEQYF.

The chain recombines TRBV7-8 with TRBJ2-1, with 8 positions matching TRBD1. From germline, CDR1 is SGHVS and CDR2 FQNEAQ. This CDR3 has 12 residues. V shed 5 bases and J 6 bases; nucleotides not matched to a gene: 0. The CDR3 DNA reads TGTGCCAGCAGCACAGGGGGCAATGAGCAGTTCTTC. It specifies CASSTGGNEQFF.

The chain couples TRBV10-3 to TRBJ1-1; TRBD1 agrees at 9 bases. The germline V gene has CDR1 ENHRY and CDR2 SYGVKD. This CDR3 has 15 amino acids. V lost 7 bases, J lost 1 base, and 7 bases stayed unmatched. The CDR3 nucleotides are TGTGCCATCACTCCTAACAGGGGGCAGAACACTGAAGCTTTCTTT. It specifies CAITPNRGQNTEAFF.

This chain links TRBV9 with TRBJ2-3; no firm D call. V was shortened by 0 bases and J by 0 bases, with 8 bases between the two germline ends. The CDR3 sequence is 15 residues long. CDR1 is SGDLS and CDR2 is YYNGEE in the germline V gene. CDR3 bases: TGTGCCAGCAGCGTAGACCCCAGGAGCACAGATACGCAGTATTTT. Translation: CASSVDPRSTDTQYF.

This clone came up once. This chain joins TRBV6-6 and TRBJ1-6; tentatively, D is TRBD1 (5 bases). Germline CDR1 MNHNY, CDR2 SVGAGI (reference sequence). The V and J ends lost 6 bases and 9 bases respectively, with 12 bases between them. The CDR3 totals 13 residues. In nucleotides, the CDR3 is TGTGCCAGCAGACGGGACTTCAGTTCACCCCTCCACTTT. This translates into CASRRDFSSPLHF.

In nucleotides, the CDR3 is TGTGCCAGCAGCTTGGTGGAGGACGAGGCTGAAGCTTTCTTT. Amino acid sequence: CASSLVEDEAEAFF. The chain uses TRBV5-6 and TRBJ1-1, with unresolved D. The germline V gene encodes CDR1 SGHDT and CDR2 YYEEEE. V dropped 0 bases and J dropped 6 bases, with 12 bases sitting between them. CDR3 length: 14 amino acids.

The rearrangement joins TRBV15 to TRBJ1-1; 7 bases map to TRBD1. Germline assignment: CDR1 LNHNV and CDR2 YYDKDF (reference sequence). CDR3 length equals 15 residues. V was pared by 1 base and J by 3 bases, with 5 bases of the junction left unmatched. The CDR3 loop is CATSRGQGGDTEAFF. The DNA of the CDR3 is TGTGCCACCAGCAGAGGACAGGGAGGGGACACTGAAGCTTTCTTT.

This clone was recorded once. The chain carries TRBV5-6 and TRBJ1-4; 8 bases are a match to TRBD1. Germline CDR1 reads SGHDT; CDR2 reads YYEEEE. The CDR3 has 15 residues. Losses at the gene ends were 4 bases for V and 7 bases for J; bases not matched to a gene: 9. Written as DNA, the CDR3 is TGTGCCAGCAGCGCCCGGACAGGGCCGGGTGAAAAACTGTTTTTT. Encoded protein: CASSARTGPGEKLFF.